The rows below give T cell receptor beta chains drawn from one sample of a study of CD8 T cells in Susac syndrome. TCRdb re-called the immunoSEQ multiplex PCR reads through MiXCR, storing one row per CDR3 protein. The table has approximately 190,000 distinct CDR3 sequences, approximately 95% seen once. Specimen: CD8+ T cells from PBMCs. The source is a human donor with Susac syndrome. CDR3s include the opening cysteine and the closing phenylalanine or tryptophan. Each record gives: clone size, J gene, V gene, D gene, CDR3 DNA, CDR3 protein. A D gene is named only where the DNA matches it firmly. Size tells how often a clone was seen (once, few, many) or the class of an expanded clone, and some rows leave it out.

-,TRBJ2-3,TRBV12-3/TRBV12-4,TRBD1,TGTGCCAGCAGTTTGTGGGACAGGGAGGCGGATACGCAGTATTTT,CASSLWDREADTQYF
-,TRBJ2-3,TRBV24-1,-,TGTGCCACCAGCAGCACCCGGGACGATGATACGCAGTATTTT,CATSSTRDDDTQYF
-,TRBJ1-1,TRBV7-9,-,TGTGCCAGCAACGGACATCTGAACACTGAAGCTTTCTTT,CASNGHLNTEAFF
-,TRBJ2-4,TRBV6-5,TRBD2,TGTGCCAGCAGTTACTCGCGGGGGAAAAACATTCAGTACTTC,CASSYSRGKNIQYF
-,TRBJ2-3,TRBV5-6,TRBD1,TGTGCCAGCAAGACTCAGGGGGAGCCAGATACGCAGTATTTT,CASKTQGEPDTQYF
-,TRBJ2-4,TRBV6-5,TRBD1,TGTGCCAGCAGTTATGGGACAGGGGAAGGATTGAACATTCAGTACTTC,CASSYGTGEGLNIQYF
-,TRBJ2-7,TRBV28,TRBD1,TGTGCCAGCAGACTAGGACAGGAGGTGAGGGAGCAGTACTTC,CASRLGQEVREQYF
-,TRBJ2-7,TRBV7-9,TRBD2,TGTGCCAGCAGCCATCTAGCGGGTGAGGGCTACGAGCAGTACTTC,CASSHLAGEGYEQYF
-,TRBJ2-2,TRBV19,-,TGTGCCAGTAGTATAATAAGGCTTGACGCGAACACCGGGGAGCTGTTTTTT,CASSIIRLDANTGELFF
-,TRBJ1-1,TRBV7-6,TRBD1,TGTGCCAGCAGCGGGACAGAGAGGATGAACACTGAAGCTTTCTTT,CASSGTERMNTEAFF
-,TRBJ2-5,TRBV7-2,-,TGTGCCGTCGGACTAATTTGGGAGACCCAGTACTTC,CAVGLIWETQYF
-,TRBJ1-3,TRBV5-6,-,TGTGCCAGCAGCTTGAGGACTATAGGAAACACCATATATTTT,CASSLRTIGNTIYF
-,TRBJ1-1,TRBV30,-,TGTGCCTGGAGTTCATACCAAATGAACACTGAAGCTTTCTTT,CAWSSYQMNTEAFF
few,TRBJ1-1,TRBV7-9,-,TGTGCCAGCAGCTTAATCGGGGGCACTGAAGCTTTCTTT,CASSLIGGTEAFF